These 9 T cell receptor beta chains originate from one sample sequenced in a study of cytomegalovirus exposure and HLA in healthy donors. Vbeta (60) and Jbeta (13) primers were used in the PCR. Some clones are missing from TCRdb's copy, which holds only in-frame ones; the method was immunoSEQ multiplex PCR. This specimen shows 40,000 to 50,000 clones; the ten leading clones hold 1% to 1.5%. Sequenced: PBMCs. These receptors all stem from a man aged 25 to 45 in good health and CMV-seronegative.

The chain recombines TRBV7-9 with TRBJ1-1; D ambiguous. The CDR3 totals 14 residues. CDR1 and CDR2 from the germline V gene are SEHNR and FQNEAQ (reference sequence). V was shortened by 1 base and J by 5 bases, with 11 bases between the two germline ends. CDR3 in DNA: TGTGCCAGCAGCTTAGGTGAGGCCGGGACTGAAGCTTTCTTT. Protein sequence: CASSLGEAGTEAFF. The variable domain in full, with the rest retrieved from reference TRBV7-9 and TRBJ1-1, is DTGVSQNPRHKITKRGQNVTFRCDPISEHNRLYWYRQTLGQGPEFLTYFQNEAQLEKSRLLSDRFSAERPKGSFSTLEIQRTEQGDSAMYLCASSLGEAGTEAFFGQGTRLTVV.

V usage is TRBV4-2 and J usage is TRBJ2-7, with D possibly matching TRBD1 (6 bases). Germline CDR1 and CDR2: LGHNA and YNFKEQ. V lost 8 bases, J lost 5 bases, and 19 bases lay in between. There are 14 residues in the CDR3. The CDR3 sequence is CASGPQGREDEQYF. The DNA for the CDR3 is TGTGCCAGCGGCCCCCAGGGGCGAGAGGACGAGCAGTACTTC.

The V call is TRBV30, the J call TRBJ2-7; D not certain. CDR1 is GTSNPN, CDR2 SVGIG, per germline (reference sequence). This CDR3 comprises 11 residues. Between the trimmed V and J ends, which lost 5 bases and 4 bases, there was a span of 9 bases. Here the CDR3 reads CAWREQYEQYF. Written as DNA, the CDR3 is TGTGCCTGGCGCGAACAGTACGAGCAGTACTTC.

The chain links TRBV7-6 to TRBJ1-4; a possible D gene is TRBD1 (5 bases). The CDR3 is 13 amino acids. CDR1 and CDR2 (germline): SGHVS, FNYEAQ. The V gene lost 7 bases and the J gene lost 5 bases, with 11 bases spanning the gap. This CDR3 is CASTPPGNEKLFF. For the CDR3, the DNA is TGTGCCAGCACCCCCCCAGGGAATGAAAAACTGTTTTTT. Full variable domain (remainder filled in from reference TRBV7-6 and TRBJ1-4): GAGVSQSPRYKVTKRGQDVALRCDPISGHVSLYWYRQALGQGPEFLTYFNYEAQQDKSGLPNDRFSAERPEGSISTLTIQRTEQRDSAMYRCASTPPGNEKLFFGSGTQLSVL.

With respect to this clone: Sequence at one end of the junction differs from germline and may be a read error. Other DNA sequences in the sample encode the same CDR3. V gene TRBV4-1 combines with J gene TRBJ1-6; no clear D gene. CDR1 and CDR2 (germline): MGHRA, YSYEKL. CDR3 length: 19 residues. The CDR3: CASSQDGLVPSSYNSPLHF. The CDR3 nucleotides read TGCGCCAGCAGCCAAGATGGACTTGTCCCGAGCTCCTATAATTCACCCCTACACTTT.

V and J are TRBV9 and TRBJ2-1; 7 positions match TRBD1. Trimming at V came to 0 bases and at J to 4 bases, leaving 4 bases not matched to a gene. CDR3 length equals 15 residues. In germline, CDR1 is SGDLS, CDR2 YYNGEE. In nucleotides, the CDR3 is TGTGCCAGCAGCGTAGGGACAGGCCTTTACAATGAGCAGTTCTTC. Translation gives CASSVGTGLYNEQFF.

The chain links TRBV7-9 to TRBJ2-7, with a weak D call TRBD1 (5 bases). Germline V gene data show CDR1 as SEHNR and CDR2 as FQNEAQ (reference sequence). The ends were cut back, 4 bases at V and 3 bases at J, with 16 bases in the middle. The CDR3 is made up of 15 amino acids. In DNA, the CDR3 is TGTGCCAGCAGCTCCGTGGGGCAGTATGTCTACGAGCAGTACTTC. This codes for CASSSVGQYVYEQYF.

The V gene is TRBV4-3, the J gene TRBJ2-7; 8 bases fit TRBD1. Trimming at V came to 5 bases and at J to 1 base, leaving 16 bases not matched to a gene. From germline, CDR1 is LGHNA and CDR2 YSLEER. CDR3 length equals 18 residues. The CDR3 DNA reads TGCGCCAGCAGCTGGGATCGGCCAGGGGGCTTACAATCCTACGAGCAGTACTTC. Amino acids: CASSWDRPGGLQSYEQYF.

The chain has TRBV5-6 and TRBJ1-3; unclear D gene. CDR1 SGHDT and CDR2 YYEEEE come from the germline V gene. V gave up 3 bases and J gave up 4 bases, with 11 bases separating them. The CDR3 spans 14 residues. The CDR3 bases are TGTGCCAGCAGCTCGACACCGGTGGGAAACACCATATATTTT. Translating gives CASSSTPVGNTIYF.